The 8 T cell receptor beta chains below all came from one sample that was sequenced in a study of shared clonotypes between healthy human individuals. Positive CCR7 selection of CD45RO-negative cells yielded the naive CD8 cells, and terminally differentiated effector memory CD45RA+ cells were excluded. Here immunoSEQ multiplex PCR was the method, and the copy in TCRdb shows in-frame clones only, minus some. Of a few million clones in the sample, over 85% were seen once. Sequences were obtained from naive CD8+ T cells from PBMCs. The receptors shown here come from a man aged 18 to 35 in good health. Some clones in this sample may be carry-over from other donors' samples.

CDR3: CASSMWVNQPQHF. CDR3 nucleotides: TGTGCCAGTAGTATGTGGGTCAATCAGCCCCAGCATTTT. The V call is TRBV19, the J call TRBJ1-5; D gene ambiguous. Per the germline V gene, CDR1 is LNHDA and CDR2 is SQIVND (reference sequence). This CDR3 is built from 13 residues. Trimming shortened V by 3 bases and J by 3 bases, and 6 bases separated the two germline ends.

The chain is built from TRBV9 and TRBJ1-2, with D maybe TRBD1 (5 bases). V was shortened by 6 bases and J by 4 bases, with 22 bases between the two germline ends. The CDR3 loop spans 16 amino acids. Germline-derived CDR1 and CDR2 are SGDLS and YYNGEE. CDR3 loop: CASTPSIGAGTYGYTF. The CDR3, as DNA: TGTGCCAGCACCCCATCTATAGGTGCAGGGACCTATGGCTACACCTTC. The whole variable domain, filled in from reference TRBV9 and TRBJ1-2, reads DSGVTQTPKHLITATGQRVTLRCSPRSGDLSVYWYQQSLDQGLQFLIQYYNGEERAKGNILERFSAQQFPDLHSELNLSSLELGDSALYFCASTPSIGAGTYGYTFGSGTRLTVV.

The table lists this clone with a count of one. This chain links TRBV28 with TRBJ1-1; D is perhaps TRBD1 (5 bases). The CDR3 loop spans 12 amino acids. Trimming took 10 bases from V and 5 from J, leaving 14 bases between them. Germline-derived CDR1 and CDR2 are MDHEN and SYDVKM. The CDR3 coding sequence is TGTGCCACCGCGGGAGGGGAAACTGAAGCTTTCTTT. Protein: CATAGGETEAFF.

The V and J genes are TRBV28 and TRBJ2-7, with D unresolved. The germline V and J ends were trimmed by 5 bases and 7 bases, with 18 bases remaining between them. The CDR3 is 14 amino acids. Germline-derived CDR1 and CDR2 are MDHEN and SYDVKM. The CDR3 loop is CASSRPGPRREQYF. In nucleotides, the CDR3 is TGTGCCAGCAGTCGACCCGGGCCAAGGAGAGAGCAGTACTTC.

The chain joins TRBV6-6 to TRBJ1-5; D is perhaps TRBD1 (6 bases). Looked up from germline, CDR1 is MNHNY and CDR2 is SVGAGI (reference sequence). This CDR3 comprises 15 residues. Trimming stripped 6 bases from V and 5 bases from J, with 17 bases between. DNA of the CDR3: TGTGCCAGCAGGCCGGGGGGCGCTCGGGATCAGCCCCAGCATTTT. Its protein is CASRPGGARDQPQHF.

This chain joins TRBV10-3 and TRBJ2-2; possibly TRBD1 for D (5 bases). Germline CDR1 is ENHRY and CDR2 is SYGVKD. Deletions cut 5 bases from V and 5 bases from J, with 15 bases between. The CDR3 has 15 amino acids. CDR3 region: CAISQTKGVTGELFF. CDR3 coding DNA: TGTGCCATCAGTCAAACGAAAGGGGTGACCGGGGAGCTGTTTTTT.

V is TRBV6-1 and J is TRBJ2-6, with 8 bases matching TRBD1. V lost 6 bases, J lost 4 bases, and 5 bases stayed unmatched. The CDR3 loop spans 15 amino acids. From germline, CDR1 is MNHNS and CDR2 SASEGT. For the CDR3, the DNA is TGTGCCAGCAGCCGGACAGGGTCCGGGGCCAACGTCCTGACTTTC. Protein: CASSRTGSGANVLTF.

V and J are TRBV2 and TRBJ2-1; TRBD2 agrees at 10 bases. V was clipped by 6 bases and J by 3 bases; unmatched bases: 8. Germline V lookup: CDR1 SNHLY, CDR2 FYNNEI. The CDR3 spans 16 residues. The CDR3 coding sequence is TGTGCCAGCAGCCGGACTAGCGGAGGTTTCTACAATGAGCAGTTCTTC. Translating it yields CASSRTSGGFYNEQFF. Filled out from reference TRBV2 and TRBJ2-1, the complete variable domain reads EPEVTQTPSHQVTQMGQEVILRCVPISNHLYFYWYRQILGQKVEFLVSFYNNEISEKSEIFDDQFSVERPDGSNFTLKIRSTKLEDSAMYFCASSRTSGGFYNEQFFGPGTRLTVL.